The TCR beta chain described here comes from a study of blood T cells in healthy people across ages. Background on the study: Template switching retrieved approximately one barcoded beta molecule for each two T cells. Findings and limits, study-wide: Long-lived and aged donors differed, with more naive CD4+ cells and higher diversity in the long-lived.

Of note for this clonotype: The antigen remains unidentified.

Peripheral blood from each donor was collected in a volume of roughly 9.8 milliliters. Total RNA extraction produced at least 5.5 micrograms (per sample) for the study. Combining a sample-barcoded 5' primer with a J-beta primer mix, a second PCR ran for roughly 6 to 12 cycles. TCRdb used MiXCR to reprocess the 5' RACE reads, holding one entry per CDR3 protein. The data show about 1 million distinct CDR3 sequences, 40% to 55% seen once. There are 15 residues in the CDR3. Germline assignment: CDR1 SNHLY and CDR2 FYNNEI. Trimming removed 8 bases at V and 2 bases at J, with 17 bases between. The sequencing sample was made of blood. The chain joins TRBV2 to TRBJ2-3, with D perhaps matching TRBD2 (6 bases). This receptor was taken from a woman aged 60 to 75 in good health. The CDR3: CASPAGPSVTDTQYF. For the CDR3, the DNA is TGTGCCAGCCCCGCGGGCCCTAGCGTCACAGATACGCAGTATTTT.